This T cell receptor beta chain is from a study of blood T cell repertoires in COVID-19. At the level of the study: Collection of acute and convalescent COVID-19 samples took place in the United States, Italy and Spain. In each case, the material was cDNA or gDNA derived from T cells, B-cell-depleted T cells, or PBMCs.

It was during active infection that Seattle patients were enrolled and then longitudinally followed. In the original processing: Reference gene primers were amplified, and this amplification served to estimate nucleated cell counts. The protocol was immunoSEQ multiplex PCR, while the TCRdb copy is restricted to in-frame clones and leaves out a portion. V, J and clone size are taken as reported in that table, and D and trimming were inferred from the DNA itself. The sample lists hundreds of thousands of clones; under 90% were seen once. This CDR3 comprises 14 residues. Per the germline V gene, CDR1 is SGHNT and CDR2 is YENEEA. V dropped 5 bases and J dropped 7; count of bases not matched to a gene: 8.

The chain carries TRBV11-3 and TRBJ2-1, with 7 bases identical to TRBD2. Source material: peripheral blood. The receptor was derived from a woman aged 25 to 39 with COVID-19, enrolled during active disease. The CDR3 coding sequence is TGTGCCAGCAGCCACCTCCTAGCGGCTAATGAGCAGTTCTTC. Its protein is CASSHLLAANEQFF.